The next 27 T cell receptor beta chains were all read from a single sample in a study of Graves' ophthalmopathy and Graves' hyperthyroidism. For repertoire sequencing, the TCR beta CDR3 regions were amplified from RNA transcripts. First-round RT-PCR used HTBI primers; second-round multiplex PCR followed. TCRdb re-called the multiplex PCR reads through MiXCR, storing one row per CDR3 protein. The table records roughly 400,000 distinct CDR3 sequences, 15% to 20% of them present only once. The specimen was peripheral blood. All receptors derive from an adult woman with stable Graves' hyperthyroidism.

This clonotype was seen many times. CDR3 amino acids: CASSVPTVRNQPQHF. The CDR3 nucleotides read TGTGCCAGCAGTGTGCCGACGGTGAGAAATCAGCCCCAGCATTTT. The V gene is TRBV28, the J gene TRBJ1-5; D is unresolved. Germline V lookup: CDR1 MDHEN, CDR2 SYDVKM. The V end was cut by 5 bases, the J end by 4 bases, with 15 bases between. CDR3 length: 15 amino acids.

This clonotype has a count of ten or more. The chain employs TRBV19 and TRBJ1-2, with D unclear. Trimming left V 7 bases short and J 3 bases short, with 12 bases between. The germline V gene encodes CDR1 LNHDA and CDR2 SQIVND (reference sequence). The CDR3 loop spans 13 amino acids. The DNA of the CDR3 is TGTGCCAGTAAGGTTGCGGGAGACTATGGCTACACCTTC. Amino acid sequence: CASKVAGDYGYTF.

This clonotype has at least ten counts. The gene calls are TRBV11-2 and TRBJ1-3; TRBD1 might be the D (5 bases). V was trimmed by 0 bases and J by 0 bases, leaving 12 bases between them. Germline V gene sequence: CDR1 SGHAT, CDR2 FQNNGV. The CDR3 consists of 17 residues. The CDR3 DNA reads TGTGCCAGCAGCTTAGATCGGGACGGGCCCTCTGGAAACACCATATATTTT. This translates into CASSLDRDGPSGNTIYF.

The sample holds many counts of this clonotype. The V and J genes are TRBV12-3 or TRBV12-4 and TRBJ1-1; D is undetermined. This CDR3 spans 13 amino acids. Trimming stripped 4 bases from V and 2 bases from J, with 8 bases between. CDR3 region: CASSSESNTEAFF. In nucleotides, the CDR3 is TGTGCCAGCAGTTCTGAGTCCAACACTGAAGCTTTCTTT.

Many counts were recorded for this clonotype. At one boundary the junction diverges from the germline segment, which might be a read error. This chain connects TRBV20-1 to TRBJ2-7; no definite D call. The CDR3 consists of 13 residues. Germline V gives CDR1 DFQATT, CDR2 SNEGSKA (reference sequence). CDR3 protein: CSAIGVGNSDADF. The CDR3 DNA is TGCAGTGCTATTGGTGTGGGAAACTCCGACGCCGATTTC.

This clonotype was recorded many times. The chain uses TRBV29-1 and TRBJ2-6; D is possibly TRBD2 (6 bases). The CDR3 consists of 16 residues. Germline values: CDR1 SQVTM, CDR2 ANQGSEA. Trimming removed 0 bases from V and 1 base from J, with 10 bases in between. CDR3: CSVEDSGTSGANVLTF. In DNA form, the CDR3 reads TGCAGCGTTGAAGACTCCGGGACTTCTGGGGCCAACGTCCTGACTTTC.

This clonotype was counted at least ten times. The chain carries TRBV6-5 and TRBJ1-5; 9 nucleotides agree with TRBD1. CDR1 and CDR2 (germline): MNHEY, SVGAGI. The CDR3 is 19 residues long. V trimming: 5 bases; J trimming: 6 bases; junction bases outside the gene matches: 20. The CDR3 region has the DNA TGTGCCAGCAGTCCCATGGGACAGGGAGGGCGGGGTGGTGGTCAGCCCCAGCATTTT. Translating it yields CASSPMGQGGRGGGQPQHF.

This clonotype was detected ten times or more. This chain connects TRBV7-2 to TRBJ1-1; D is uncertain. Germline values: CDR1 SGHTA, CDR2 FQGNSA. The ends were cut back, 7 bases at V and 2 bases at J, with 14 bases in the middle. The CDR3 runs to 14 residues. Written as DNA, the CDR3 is TGTGCCAGCAAACCTTGGGTGCTAAACACTGAAGCTTTCTTT. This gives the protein CASKPWVLNTEAFF.

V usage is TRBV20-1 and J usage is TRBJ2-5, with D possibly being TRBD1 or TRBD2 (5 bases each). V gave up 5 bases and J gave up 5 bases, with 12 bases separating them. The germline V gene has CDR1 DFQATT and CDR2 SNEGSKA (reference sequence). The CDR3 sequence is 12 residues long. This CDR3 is CSAGKGSETQYF. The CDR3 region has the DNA TGCAGTGCTGGCAAGGGGAGTGAGACCCAGTACTTC.

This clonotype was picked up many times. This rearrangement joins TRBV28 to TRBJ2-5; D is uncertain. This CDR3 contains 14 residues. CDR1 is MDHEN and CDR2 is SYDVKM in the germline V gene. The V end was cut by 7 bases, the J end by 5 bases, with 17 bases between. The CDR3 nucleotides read TGTGCCAGCACCTCTTCGGCCGGATGGGAGACCCAGTACTTC. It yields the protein CASTSSAGWETQYF.

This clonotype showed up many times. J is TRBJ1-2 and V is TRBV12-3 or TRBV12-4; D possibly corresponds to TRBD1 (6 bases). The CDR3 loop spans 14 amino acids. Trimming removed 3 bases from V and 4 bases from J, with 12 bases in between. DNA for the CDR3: TGTGCCAGCAGTTTTCGGGGGGGCCTCTATGGCTACACCTTC. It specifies CASSFRGGLYGYTF.

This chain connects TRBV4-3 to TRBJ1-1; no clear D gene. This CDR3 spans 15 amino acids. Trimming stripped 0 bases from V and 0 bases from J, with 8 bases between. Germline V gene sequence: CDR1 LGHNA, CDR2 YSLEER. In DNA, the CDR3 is TGCGCCAGCAGCCAAGATGTCATTATGAACACTGAAGCTTTCTTT. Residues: CASSQDVIMNTEAFF.

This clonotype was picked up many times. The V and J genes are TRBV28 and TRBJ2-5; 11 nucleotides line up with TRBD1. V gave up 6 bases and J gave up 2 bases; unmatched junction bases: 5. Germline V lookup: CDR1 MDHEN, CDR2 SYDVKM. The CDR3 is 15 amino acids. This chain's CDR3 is CASRRTGGRQETQYF. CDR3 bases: TGTGCCAGCAGAAGGACAGGGGGCAGACAAGAGACCCAGTACTTC.

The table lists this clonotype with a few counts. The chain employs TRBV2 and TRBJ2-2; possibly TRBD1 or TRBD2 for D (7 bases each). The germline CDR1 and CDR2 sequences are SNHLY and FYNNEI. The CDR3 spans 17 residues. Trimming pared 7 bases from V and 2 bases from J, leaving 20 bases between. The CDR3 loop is CASNLSGTETNTGELFF. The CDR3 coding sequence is TGTGCCAGCAACCTGAGCGGGACAGAGACTAACACCGGGGAGCTGTTTTTT.

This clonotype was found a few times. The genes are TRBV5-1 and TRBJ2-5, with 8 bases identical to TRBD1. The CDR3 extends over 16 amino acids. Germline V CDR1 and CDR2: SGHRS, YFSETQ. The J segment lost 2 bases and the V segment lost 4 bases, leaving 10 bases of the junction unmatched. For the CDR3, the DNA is TGCGCCAGCAGCGACAACGACAGGGGCCCACAAGAGACCCAGTACTTC. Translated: CASSDNDRGPQETQYF.

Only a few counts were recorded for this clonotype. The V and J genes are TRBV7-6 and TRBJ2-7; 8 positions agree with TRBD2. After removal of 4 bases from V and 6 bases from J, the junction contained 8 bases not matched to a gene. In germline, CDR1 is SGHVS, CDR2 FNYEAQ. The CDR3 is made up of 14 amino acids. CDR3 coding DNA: TGTGCCAGCAGCTCCGGAGCCGGGACTAGCGAGCAGTACTTC. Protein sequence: CASSSGAGTSEQYF. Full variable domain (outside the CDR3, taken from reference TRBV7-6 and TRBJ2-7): GAGVSQSPRYKVTKRGQDVALRCDPISGHVSLYWYRQALGQGPEFLTYFNYEAQQDKSGLPNDRFSAERPEGSISTLTIQRTEQRDSAMYRCASSSGAGTSEQYFGPGTRLTVT.

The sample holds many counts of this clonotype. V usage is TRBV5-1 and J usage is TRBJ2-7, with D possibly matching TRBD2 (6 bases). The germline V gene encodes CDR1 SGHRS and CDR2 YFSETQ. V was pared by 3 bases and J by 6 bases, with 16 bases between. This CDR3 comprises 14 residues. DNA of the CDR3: TGCGCCAGCAGCTGGGGAGGTACACCAAGCGAGCAGTACTTC. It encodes CASSWGGTPSEQYF.

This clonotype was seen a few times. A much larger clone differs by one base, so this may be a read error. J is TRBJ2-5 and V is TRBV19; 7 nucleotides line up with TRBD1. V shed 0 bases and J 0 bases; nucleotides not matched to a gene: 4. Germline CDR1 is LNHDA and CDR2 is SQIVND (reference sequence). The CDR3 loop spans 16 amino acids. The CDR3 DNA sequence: TGTGCCAGTAGTATAGAGCACAGGGGAGACCAAGAGACCCAGTACTTC. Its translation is CASSIEHRGDQETQYF.

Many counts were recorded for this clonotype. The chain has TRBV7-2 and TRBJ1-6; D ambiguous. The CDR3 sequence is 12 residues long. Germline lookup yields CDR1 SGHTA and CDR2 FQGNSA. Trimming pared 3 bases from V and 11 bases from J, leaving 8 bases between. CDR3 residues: CASSFGRPPLHF. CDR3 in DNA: TGTGCCAGCAGCTTTGGACGGCCACCCCTCCACTTT.

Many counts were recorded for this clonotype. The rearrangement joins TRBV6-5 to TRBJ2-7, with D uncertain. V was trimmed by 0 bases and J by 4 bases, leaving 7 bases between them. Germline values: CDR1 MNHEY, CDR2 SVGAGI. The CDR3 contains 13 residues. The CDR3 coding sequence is TGTGCCAGCAGTTACTCGAATAGTTACGAGCAGTACTTC. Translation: CASSYSNSYEQYF.

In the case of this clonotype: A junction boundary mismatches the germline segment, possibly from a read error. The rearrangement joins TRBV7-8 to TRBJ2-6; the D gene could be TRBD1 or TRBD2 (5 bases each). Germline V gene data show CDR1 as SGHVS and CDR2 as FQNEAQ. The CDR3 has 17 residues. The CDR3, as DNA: TGTGCCAGCAGCCCCCGGGACGCCTACTCTGGGTCCAACGTCCTGACTTTC. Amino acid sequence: CASSPRDAYSGSNVLTF.

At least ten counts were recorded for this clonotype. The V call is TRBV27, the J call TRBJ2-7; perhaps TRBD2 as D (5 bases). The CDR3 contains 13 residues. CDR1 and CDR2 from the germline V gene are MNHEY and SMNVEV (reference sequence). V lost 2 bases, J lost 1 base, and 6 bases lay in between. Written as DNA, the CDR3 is TGTGCCAGCAGTTTAGGGAGATCCTACGAGCAGTACTTC. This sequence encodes CASSLGRSYEQYF.

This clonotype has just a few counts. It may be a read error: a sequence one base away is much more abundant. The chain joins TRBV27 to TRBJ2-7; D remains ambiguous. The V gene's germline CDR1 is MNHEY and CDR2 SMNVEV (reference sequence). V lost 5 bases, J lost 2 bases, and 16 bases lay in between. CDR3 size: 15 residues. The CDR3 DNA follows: TGTGCCAGCAGTGGGTTGGGCCGAGACCCCTACGAGCAGTACTTC. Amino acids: CASSGLGRDPYEQYF.

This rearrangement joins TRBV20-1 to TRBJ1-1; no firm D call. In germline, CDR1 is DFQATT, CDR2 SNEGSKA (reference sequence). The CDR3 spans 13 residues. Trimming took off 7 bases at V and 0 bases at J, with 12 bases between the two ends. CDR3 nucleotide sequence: TGCAGTGTTAAACCCTACATGAACACTGAAGCTTTCTTT. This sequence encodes CSVKPYMNTEAFF.

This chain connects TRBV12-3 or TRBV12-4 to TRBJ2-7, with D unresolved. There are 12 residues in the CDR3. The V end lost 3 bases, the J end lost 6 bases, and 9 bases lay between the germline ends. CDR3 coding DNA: TGTGCCAGCAGTTTGGGATTTTTCGAGCAGTACTTC. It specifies CASSLGFFEQYF.

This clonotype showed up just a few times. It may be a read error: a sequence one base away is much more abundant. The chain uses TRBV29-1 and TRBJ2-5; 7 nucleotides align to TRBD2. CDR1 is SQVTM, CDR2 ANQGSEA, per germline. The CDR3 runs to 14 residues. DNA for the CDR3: TGCAGCGTTGTTTTGGGGATTGGGGGGGAGACCAAGTACTTC. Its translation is CSVVLGIGGETKYF. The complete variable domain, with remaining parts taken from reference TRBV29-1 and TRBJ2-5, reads SAVISQKPSRDICQRGTSLTIQCQVDSQVTMMFWYRQQPGQSLTLIATANQGSEATYESGFVIDKFPISRPNLTFSTLTVSNMSPEDSSIYLCSVVLGIGGETKYFGPGTRLLVL.

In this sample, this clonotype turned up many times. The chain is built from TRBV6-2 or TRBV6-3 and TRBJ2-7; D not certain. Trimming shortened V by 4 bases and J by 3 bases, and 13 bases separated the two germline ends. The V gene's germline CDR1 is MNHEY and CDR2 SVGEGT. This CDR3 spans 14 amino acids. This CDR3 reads CASSSNRQVYEQYF. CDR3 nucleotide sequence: TGTGCCAGCAGTTCGAATCGACAAGTCTACGAGCAGTACTTC.